This TCR beta chain originates from a study of tissue T cells after allogeneic stem cell transplantation. About the study: Of the grafts for graft-versus-host disease patients, four were unmodified and three CD34-selected. Smaller viable blood or marrow samples skipped sorting for direct DNA extraction.

CDR3 length: 16 amino acids. Germline V gene lookup returns CDR1 SGHVS and CDR2 FQNEAQ. Regarding the study as a whole: Limitations included a small, clinically heterogeneous cohort and limited sampling depth. Anatomically similar tissues had similar TCR repertoires within each patient.

Note on this clone: What it binds is unknown. Sequence at one end of the junction differs from germline and may be a read error.

Sequencing used immunoSEQ multiplex PCR; TCRdb keeps in-frame clones, though not all of them. The repertoire has about 28,000 clones, 85% of them found once; the top ten carry roughly 3.5%. This receptor was taken from a woman between 18 and 55 years old who later had graft-versus-host disease after an allogeneic stem cell transplant. This chain links TRBV7-8 with TRBJ1-6, with a possible D match to TRBD1 (6 bases). Sequencing used blood, obtained before transplantation. This CDR3 is CASSRDPGQYNSPLHF. The DNA for the CDR3 is TGTGCCAGCAGCCGAGACCCCGGACAGTATAACTCACCCCTCCACTTT.